This T cell receptor beta chain came from a study of cytomegalovirus exposure and HLA in healthy donors. Trimming shortened V by 4 bases and J by 5 bases, and 8 bases separated the two germline ends. Germline values: CDR1 SGHDN, CDR2 FVKESK. The CDR3 runs to 12 residues. Use of 60 Vbeta and 13 Jbeta primers characterized the PCR. Only in-frame clones appear in the TCRdb table, and some are missing; sequencing was by immunoSEQ multiplex PCR. This sample has around 110,000 clones, with roughly four fifths found just once. This receptor was identified in a woman between 45 and 60 years old in good health and CMV-seropositive. This chain connects TRBV14 to TRBJ2-5; D unresolved. The specimen sequenced was PBMCs. The CDR3 sequence: CASSRSRETQYF. CDR3 nucleotides: TGTGCCAGCAGCCGATCTAGGGAGACCCAGTACTTC.